This TCR beta chain was profiled in a study of glioma-infiltrating T cells. In its sample, this clonotype was seen many times. Its antigen remains unidentified. TCR alpha and beta CDR3 regions were amplified from RNA using iRepertoire nested multiplex PCR. Tissue mRNA or PBMC total RNA, 100-400 ng, went into one-step reverse transcription and amplification. Via MiXCR, TCRdb re-called the multiplex PCR reads, giving one row per CDR3 protein. The table has about 130,000 distinct CDR3 sequences, around 23% seen once. Study-level results: Tissue and blood shared very few CDR3 sequences. Gliomas, especially low-grade, showed above-expected tissue-blood divergence; non-neoplastic patients showed below.

CDR1 and CDR2 from the germline V gene are SNHLY and FYNNEI. Trimming pared 7 bases from V and 0 bases from J, leaving 12 bases between. The CDR3 has 15 amino acids. This receptor was taken from a human donor with low-grade glioma or glioblastoma, undergoing nonglioma brain surgery, or in good health (not recorded which). The chain uses TRBV2 and TRBJ1-4; D is perhaps TRBD1 (6 bases). The material sequenced was glioma tissue, nonneoplastic brain tissue, or PBMCs (not recorded which). CDR3 coding DNA: TGTGCCAGCATCTCTCGACAGGCAACTAATGAAAAACTGTTTTTT. Its protein is CASISRQATNEKLFF.